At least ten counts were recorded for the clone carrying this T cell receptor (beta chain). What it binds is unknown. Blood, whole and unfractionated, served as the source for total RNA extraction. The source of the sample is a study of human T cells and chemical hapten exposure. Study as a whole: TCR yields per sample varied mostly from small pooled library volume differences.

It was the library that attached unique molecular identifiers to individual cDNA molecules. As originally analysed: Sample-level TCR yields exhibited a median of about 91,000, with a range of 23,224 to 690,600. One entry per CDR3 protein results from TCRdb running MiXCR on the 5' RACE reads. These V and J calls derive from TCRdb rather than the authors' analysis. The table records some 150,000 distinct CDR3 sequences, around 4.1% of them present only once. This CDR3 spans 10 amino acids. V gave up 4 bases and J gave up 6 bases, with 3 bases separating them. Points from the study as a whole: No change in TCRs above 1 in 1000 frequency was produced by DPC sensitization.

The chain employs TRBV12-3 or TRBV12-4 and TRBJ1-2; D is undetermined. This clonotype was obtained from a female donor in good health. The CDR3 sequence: CASSSNGYTF. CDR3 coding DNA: TGTGCCAGCAGTTCTAATGGCTACACCTTC.